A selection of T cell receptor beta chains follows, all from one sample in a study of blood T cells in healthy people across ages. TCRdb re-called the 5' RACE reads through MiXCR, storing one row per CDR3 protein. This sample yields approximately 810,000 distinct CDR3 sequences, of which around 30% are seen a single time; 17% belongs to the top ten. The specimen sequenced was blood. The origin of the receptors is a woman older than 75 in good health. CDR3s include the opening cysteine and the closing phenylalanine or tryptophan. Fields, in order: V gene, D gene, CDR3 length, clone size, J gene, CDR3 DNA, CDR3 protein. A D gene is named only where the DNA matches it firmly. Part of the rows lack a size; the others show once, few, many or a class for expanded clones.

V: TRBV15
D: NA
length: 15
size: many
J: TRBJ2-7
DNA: TGTGCCACCAGCAGAGATAGAGACGACCTCTACGAGCAGTACTTC
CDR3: CATSRDRDDLYEQYF

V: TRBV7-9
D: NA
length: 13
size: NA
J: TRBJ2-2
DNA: TGTGCCAGTACGGGTCTGCGGCACGGGGAGCTGTTTTTT
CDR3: CASTGLRHGELFF

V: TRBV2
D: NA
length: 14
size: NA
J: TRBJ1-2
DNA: TGTGCCAGCAGTGATCCCCCAGGGGCCGAGGGCTACACCTTC
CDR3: CASSDPPGAEGYTF

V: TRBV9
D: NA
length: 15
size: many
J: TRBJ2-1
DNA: TGTGCCAGCAGCCCCACAGAAGTGGCCTACAATGAGCAGTTCTTC
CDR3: CASSPTEVAYNEQFF

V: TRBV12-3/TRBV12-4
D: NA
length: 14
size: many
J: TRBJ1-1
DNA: TGTGCCAGCAGTACCCTCGGAACGCGAGCTGAAGCTTTCTTT
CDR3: CASSTLGTRAEAFF

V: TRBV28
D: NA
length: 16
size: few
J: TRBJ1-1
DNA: TGTGCCAGCGCCACAAGCCTCGGAGTACAGAACACTGAAGCTTTCTTT
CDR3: CASATSLGVQNTEAFF

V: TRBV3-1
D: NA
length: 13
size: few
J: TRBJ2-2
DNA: TGTGCCAGCAGCCAGAACAGGGCCGGGGAGCTGTTTTTT
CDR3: CASSQNRAGELFF

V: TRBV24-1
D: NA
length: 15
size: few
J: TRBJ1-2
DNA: TGTGCCACCAGTGACTTGTCAGGTCCTTGCAATGGCTACACCTTC
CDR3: CATSDLSGPCNGYTF

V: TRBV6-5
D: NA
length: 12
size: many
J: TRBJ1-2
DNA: TGTGCCAGCAGTTACACCGGCTATGGCTACACCTTC
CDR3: CASSYTGYGYTF

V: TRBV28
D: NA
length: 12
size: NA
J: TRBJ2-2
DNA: TGTGCCAGCAGTTTATGGTCCGGGGAGCTGTTTTTT
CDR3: CASSLWSGELFF

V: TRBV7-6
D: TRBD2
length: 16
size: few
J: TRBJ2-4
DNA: TGTGCCAGCAGCCCAGGGGTCGGGGGGGCCGGAAACATTCAGTACTTC
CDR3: CASSPGVGGAGNIQYF

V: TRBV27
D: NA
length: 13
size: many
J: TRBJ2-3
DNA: TGTGCCAGCAGTTATCGATACACAGATACGCAGTATTTT
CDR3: CASSYRYTDTQYF

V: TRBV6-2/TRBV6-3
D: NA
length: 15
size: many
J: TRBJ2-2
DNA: TGTGCCAGCAGTCCCGGGGGGCTAGACACCGGGGAGCTGTTTTTT
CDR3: CASSPGGLDTGELFF

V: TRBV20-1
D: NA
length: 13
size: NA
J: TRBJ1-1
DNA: TGCAGTGCTAGCCCCGGGACCAACACTGAAGCTTTCTTT
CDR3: CSASPGTNTEAFF

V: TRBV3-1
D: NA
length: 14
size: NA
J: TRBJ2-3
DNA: TGTGCCAGCAGCCAAGAGGTTAGTCGAGATACGCAGTATTTT
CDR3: CASSQEVSRDTQYF

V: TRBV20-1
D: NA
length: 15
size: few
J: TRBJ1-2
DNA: TGCAGTGCTAGAGTGAATCTGGGGGGCGCCCATGGCTACACCTTC
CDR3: CSARVNLGGAHGYTF

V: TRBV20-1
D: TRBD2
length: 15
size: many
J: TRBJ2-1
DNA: TGCAGTCCGACCACCGGGACTAGCTGGAACAATGAGCAGTTCTTC
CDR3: CSPTTGTSWNNEQFF

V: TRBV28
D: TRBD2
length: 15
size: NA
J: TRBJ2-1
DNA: TGTGCCAGCAGTCCTAGCGGGGGATCCTACAATGTACAGTTCTTC
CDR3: CASSPSGGSYNVQFF

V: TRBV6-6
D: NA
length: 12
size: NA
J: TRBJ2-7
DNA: TGTGCCAGCAGTCTTGACCTTACCGAGCAGTACTTC
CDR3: CASSLDLTEQYF

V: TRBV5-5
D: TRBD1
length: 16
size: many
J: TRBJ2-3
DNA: TGTGCCAGCAACGGACAGGGGATCGTTAGCACAGATACGCAGTATTTT
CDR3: CASNGQGIVSTDTQYF

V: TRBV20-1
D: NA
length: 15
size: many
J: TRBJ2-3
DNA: TGCAGTGCCCCGGGGCGGGCCAGGGAAACAGATACGCAGTATTTT
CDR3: CSAPGRARETDTQYF

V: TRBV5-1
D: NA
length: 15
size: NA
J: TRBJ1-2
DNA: TGCGCCAGCGGCTATGAAGCTAGGGGTAGTTATGGCTACACCTTC
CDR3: CASGYEARGSYGYTF

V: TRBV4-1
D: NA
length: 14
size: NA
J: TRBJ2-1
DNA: TGCGCCAGCAGCCAAGATAATCCCTACAATGAGCAGTTCTTC
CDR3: CASSQDNPYNEQFF

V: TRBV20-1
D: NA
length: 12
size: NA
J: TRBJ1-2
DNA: TGCAGTGCTAGAGATGGGACCGATGGCTACACCTTC
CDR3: CSARDGTDGYTF

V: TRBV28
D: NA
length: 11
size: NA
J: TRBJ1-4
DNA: TGTGCCAGCAGTTTAGACGCGAAACTGTTTTTT
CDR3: CASSLDAKLFF

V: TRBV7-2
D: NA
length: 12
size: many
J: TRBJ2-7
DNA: TGTGCCAGCAGCCGGGTGGGGGGCGAGCAGTACTTC
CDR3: CASSRVGGEQYF

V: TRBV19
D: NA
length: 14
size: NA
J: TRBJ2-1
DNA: TGTGCCAGTAGTATAGTCGGAGTCTACAATGAGCAGTTCTTC
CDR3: CASSIVGVYNEQFF

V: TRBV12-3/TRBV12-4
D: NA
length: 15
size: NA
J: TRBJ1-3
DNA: TGTGCCAGCAGTTTCGCGGTTCCAGGGCGCAACACCATATATTTT
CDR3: CASSFAVPGRNTIYF

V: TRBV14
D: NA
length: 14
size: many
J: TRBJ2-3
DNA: TGTGCCAGCAGCCACCGGGTCGGTACAGATACGCAGTATTTT
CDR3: CASSHRVGTDTQYF

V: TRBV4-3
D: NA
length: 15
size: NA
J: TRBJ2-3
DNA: TGCGCCAGCAACCTAGGACGGTCTAGCACAGATACGCAGTATTTT
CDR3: CASNLGRSSTDTQYF

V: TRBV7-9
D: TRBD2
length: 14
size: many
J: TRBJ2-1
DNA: TGTGCCAGCAGACCAAGCGGGGGGGACAATGAGCAGTTCTTC
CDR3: CASRPSGGDNEQFF

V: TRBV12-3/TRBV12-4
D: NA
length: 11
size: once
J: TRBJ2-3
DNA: TGTGCCAGCATGCGAGCAGATGCGCAGTATTTT
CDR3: CASMRADAQYF

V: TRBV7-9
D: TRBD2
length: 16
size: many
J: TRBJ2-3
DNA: TGTGCCAGCAGCACCCGACTAGCGGAGACCACAGATACGCAGTATTTT
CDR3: CASSTRLAETTDTQYF